This record looks at one TCR beta chain sequence and its context. Its specificity is unknown. Genomic DNA of unsorted samples came from roughly 90 million PBMCs. The CDR3 has 18 residues. The V gene lost 2 bases and the J gene lost 1 base, with 22 bases spanning the gap. The germline V gene has CDR1 SGHRS and CDR2 YFSETQ. The table came from immunoSEQ multiplex PCR; TCRdb's copy has only in-frame clones and leaves some out. The sample lists about 490,000 clones, about three quarters occurring once. The data stem from a study of shared clonotypes between healthy human individuals. Notes on the study in general: It was expected that sequencing depth would affect clonotype sharing among donors. Having only a few donors restricted how much genetic and exposure-history diversity was captured. Sampling covered blood only; tissue repertoires likely differ.

The sample comprised PBMCs. The sequence was obtained from a woman aged 40 to 50 in good health. Some clones in this sample may be carry-over from other donors' samples. The chain carries TRBV5-1 and TRBJ2-7; tentative D call: TRBD1 (6 bases). CDR3 residues: CASSFGRVPGHRSYEQYF. In DNA form, the CDR3 reads TGCGCCAGCAGCTTCGGCCGGGTTCCGGGACATAGGTCCTACGAGCAGTACTTC.